This entry concerns a single T cell receptor beta chain. V lost 0 bases, J lost 8 bases, and 8 bases lay in between. There are 14 residues in the CDR3. Per germline, CDR1 ENHRY and CDR2 SYGVKD. Source study methods: Nucleated cell counts were estimated from reference gene primer amplification. Sequencing used immunoSEQ multiplex PCR; TCRdb keeps in-frame clones, though not all of them. D and trimming were read from the DNA, whereas the V and J calls and clone size are those reported in that table. The repertoire consists of about 94,000 clones, with 80% occurring once and the leading ten covering around 17%. The sample is drawn from a study of blood T cell repertoires in COVID-19.

This sequence joins TRBV10-3 and TRBJ1-6; D not resolved. The TCR originated in a human donor in a cohort sampled during active COVID-19. The sequenced material came from peripheral blood. Written as DNA, the CDR3 is TGTGCCATCAGTGAGTCGTCCCGGGATTCACCCCTCCACTTT. Encoded protein: CAISESSRDSPLHF.